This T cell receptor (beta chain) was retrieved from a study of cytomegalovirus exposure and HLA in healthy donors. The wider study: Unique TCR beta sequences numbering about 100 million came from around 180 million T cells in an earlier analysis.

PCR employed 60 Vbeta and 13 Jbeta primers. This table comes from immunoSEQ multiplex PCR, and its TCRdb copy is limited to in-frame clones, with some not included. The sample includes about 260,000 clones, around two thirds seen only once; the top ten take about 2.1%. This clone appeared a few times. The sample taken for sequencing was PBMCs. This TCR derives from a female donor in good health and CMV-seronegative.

DNA for the CDR3: TGTGCCATCAGCTCAACCAAGGCGGGGTTATCTTCCACTGAAGCTTTCTTT. Amino acid sequence: CAISSTKAGLSSTEAFF. The chain recombines TRBV10-3 with TRBJ1-1, with D unresolved. Trimming took off 6 bases at V and 4 bases at J, with 24 bases between the two ends. The V gene's germline CDR1 is ENHRY and CDR2 SYGVKD. This CDR3 has 17 amino acids.